This is a list of T cell receptor beta chains from one sample in a study of early T cells in non-severe SARS-CoV-2 infection. TCRdb re-called the 5' RACE reads with MiXCR, one entry per CDR3 protein. The table shows 45,000 to 65,000 distinct CDR3 sequences, with 11% occurring only once. The sample taken for sequencing was whole blood. The receptors originated from an adult who was a healthcare worker with PCR-confirmed SARS-CoV-2 infection or an uninfected control (not recorded which). Both conserved end residues are part of each CDR3. The D gene is left open where the match is weak. Size tells how often a clone was seen (once, few, many) or the class of an expanded clone, and some rows leave it out.

cdr3_length: 14
clone_size: many
d_call: .
j_call: TRBJ2-7
v_call: TRBV7-2
cdr3_nt: TGTGCCAGCAGCCGGGGGCTCGGAGCGGGCGAGCAGTACTTC
cdr3_aa: CASSRGLGAGEQYF

cdr3_length: 16
clone_size: .
d_call: .
j_call: TRBJ2-7
v_call: TRBV11-2
cdr3_nt: TGTGCCAGCAGCACAGGAGGCCGGCGGTCGAGAGGGGGGCAGTACTTC
cdr3_aa: CASSTGGRRSRGGQYF

cdr3_length: 13
clone_size: few
d_call: .
j_call: TRBJ1-6
v_call: TRBV12-3/TRBV12-4
cdr3_nt: TGTGCCAGCAGTTTGGTAGAGAATTCACCCCTCCACTTT
cdr3_aa: CASSLVENSPLHF

cdr3_length: 15
clone_size: few
d_call: .
j_call: TRBJ2-7
v_call: TRBV21-1
cdr3_nt: TGTGCCAGCAGCAAAGACGGGAGTAGTCGCGACGAGCAGTACTTC
cdr3_aa: CASSKDGSSRDEQYF

cdr3_length: 16
clone_size: many
d_call: .
j_call: TRBJ2-3
v_call: TRBV9
cdr3_nt: TGTGCCAGCAGCGTAGGTAGCAGTAGAAGCGCAGATACGCAGTATTTT
cdr3_aa: CASSVGSSRSADTQYF

cdr3_length: 22
clone_size: .
d_call: .
j_call: TRBJ2-1
v_call: TRBV24-1
cdr3_nt: TGTGCCACCAGTGATTTGCCACGAAGTGATCGAATCAGGGATATGGTGTACAATGAGCAGTTCTTC
cdr3_aa: CATSDLPRSDRIRDMVYNEQFF

cdr3_length: 13
clone_size: .
d_call: .
j_call: TRBJ1-6
v_call: TRBV30
cdr3_nt: TGTGCCTGGAGTTCGGGGTATAATTCACCCCTCCACTTT
cdr3_aa: CAWSSGYNSPLHF

cdr3_length: 14
clone_size: few
d_call: TRBD2
j_call: TRBJ2-1
v_call: TRBV2
cdr3_nt: TGTGCCAGCAGTGGCGGGCTAGCGGGAGGTGAGCAGTTCTTC
cdr3_aa: CASSGGLAGGEQFF

cdr3_length: 15
clone_size: many
d_call: TRBD1
j_call: TRBJ2-2
v_call: TRBV28
cdr3_nt: TGTGCCAGCACCAGGGGAGACAGGGGGTTCGGGGAGCTGTTTTTT
cdr3_aa: CASTRGDRGFGELFF

cdr3_length: 12
clone_size: many
d_call: .
j_call: TRBJ1-5
v_call: TRBV12-3/TRBV12-4
cdr3_nt: TGTGCCAGCAGTTTACCCGCTAGGGCCCAGCATTTT
cdr3_aa: CASSLPARAQHF

cdr3_length: 18
clone_size: few
d_call: .
j_call: TRBJ2-1
v_call: TRBV7-2
cdr3_nt: TGTGCCAGCAGCTTATGGCCTTCTAGCGTCAGCTCCTACAATGAGCAGTTCTTC
cdr3_aa: CASSLWPSSVSSYNEQFF

cdr3_length: 14
clone_size: few
d_call: .
j_call: TRBJ2-2
v_call: TRBV13
cdr3_nt: TGTGCCAGCTGCTTACCGGGGAGAACCGGGGAGCTGTTTTTT
cdr3_aa: CASCLPGRTGELFF

cdr3_length: 13
clone_size: many
d_call: .
j_call: TRBJ1-1
v_call: TRBV18
cdr3_nt: TGTGCCAGCTCACCATCCATGAACACTGAAGCTTTCTTT
cdr3_aa: CASSPSMNTEAFF

cdr3_length: 14
clone_size: few
d_call: .
j_call: TRBJ2-7
v_call: TRBV4-1
cdr3_nt: TGCGCCAGCAGCCATCTCGGCCAAAGGGACGAGCAGTACTTC
cdr3_aa: CASSHLGQRDEQYF

cdr3_length: 13
clone_size: many
d_call: .
j_call: TRBJ2-2
v_call: TRBV5-4
cdr3_nt: TGTGCCAGCAGCGCAGGGAGCACCGGGGAGCTGTTTTTT
cdr3_aa: CASSAGSTGELFF

cdr3_length: 15
clone_size: .
d_call: .
j_call: TRBJ1-1
v_call: TRBV4-2
cdr3_nt: TGTGCCAGCAGCCAATCCCTGGTGGCGAGCACTGAAGCTTTCTTT
cdr3_aa: CASSQSLVASTEAFF

cdr3_length: 17
clone_size: many
d_call: .
j_call: TRBJ1-2
v_call: TRBV5-5
cdr3_nt: TGTGCCAGCAGCCCCTACGCGATGGGAACAGCTAACTATGGCTACACCTTC
cdr3_aa: CASSPYAMGTANYGYTF

cdr3_length: 15
clone_size: .
d_call: .
j_call: TRBJ2-5
v_call: TRBV7-7
cdr3_nt: TGTGCTAGCAGCTTTACAGGAGGGGTCCCAGAGACCCAGTACTTC
cdr3_aa: CASSFTGGVPETQYF

cdr3_length: 14
clone_size: many
d_call: .
j_call: TRBJ2-1
v_call: TRBV7-2
cdr3_nt: TGTGCCAGCAGCTCGGGACACGCAAACAATGAGCAGTTCTTC
cdr3_aa: CASSSGHANNEQFF

cdr3_length: 13
clone_size: .
d_call: .
j_call: TRBJ2-5
v_call: TRBV7-2
cdr3_nt: TGTGCCAGCAGCAGGGACCCCCAAGAGACCCAGTACTTC
cdr3_aa: CASSRDPQETQYF

cdr3_length: 10
clone_size: .
d_call: .
j_call: TRBJ1-1
v_call: TRBV28
cdr3_nt: TGTGCCAGCATCGGCTTAGAAGCTTTCTTT
cdr3_aa: CASIGLEAFF

cdr3_length: 14
clone_size: few
d_call: .
j_call: TRBJ2-2
v_call: TRBV4-2
cdr3_nt: TGTGCCAGCAGCCAAGATTTTAATGGCGGGGAGCTGTTTTTT
cdr3_aa: CASSQDFNGGELFF

cdr3_length: 15
clone_size: many
d_call: .
j_call: TRBJ2-7
v_call: TRBV5-4
cdr3_nt: TGTGCCAGCAGCTTTGGACGGGTTCCCTCCTACGAGCAGTACTTC
cdr3_aa: CASSFGRVPSYEQYF

cdr3_length: 11
clone_size: few
d_call: .
j_call: TRBJ2-1
v_call: TRBV11-2
cdr3_nt: TGTGCCAGCAGCCCCACGGTTGAGCAGTTCTTC
cdr3_aa: CASSPTVEQFF

cdr3_length: 13
clone_size: few
d_call: .
j_call: TRBJ2-1
v_call: TRBV5-1
cdr3_nt: TGCGCCAGCAGCCTAAACATACAGGGTTCGCAGTTCTTC
cdr3_aa: CASSLNIQGSQFF

cdr3_length: 13
clone_size: .
d_call: .
j_call: TRBJ2-3
v_call: TRBV20-1
cdr3_nt: TGCAGTGCTATACAGGGAGTAGGAGATACGCAGTATTTT
cdr3_aa: CSAIQGVGDTQYF

cdr3_length: 16
clone_size: .
d_call: .
j_call: TRBJ2-2
v_call: TRBV7-9
cdr3_nt: TGTGCCAGCAGCTTAACTCCCTGGGCGAGATACGGGGAGCTGTTTTTT
cdr3_aa: CASSLTPWARYGELFF

cdr3_length: 13
clone_size: many
d_call: .
j_call: TRBJ1-2
v_call: TRBV10-3
cdr3_nt: TGTGCCATCAGTGAGAGAGGGGTTGATGGCTACACCTTC
cdr3_aa: CAISERGVDGYTF

cdr3_length: 15
clone_size: .
d_call: .
j_call: TRBJ1-1
v_call: TRBV20-1
cdr3_nt: TGCAGTGCTAGCCCAGCGGAAGTGATGAACACTGAAGCTTTCTTT
cdr3_aa: CSASPAEVMNTEAFF

cdr3_length: 15
clone_size: .
d_call: .
j_call: TRBJ2-7
v_call: TRBV7-2
cdr3_nt: TGTGCCAGCAGCTTAATCGACCAGCTTGCCTACGAGCAGTACTTC
cdr3_aa: CASSLIDQLAYEQYF

cdr3_length: 14
clone_size: few
d_call: .
j_call: TRBJ2-3
v_call: TRBV10-3
cdr3_nt: TGTGCCATCAGTTCAAGGGGATGGTCAGAAACGCAGTATTTT
cdr3_aa: CAISSRGWSETQYF

cdr3_length: 13
clone_size: .
d_call: .
j_call: TRBJ2-4
v_call: TRBV29-1
cdr3_nt: TGCAGCGTGGTAGGAGGAGCCAAAAACATTCAGTACTTC
cdr3_aa: CSVVGGAKNIQYF

cdr3_length: 13
clone_size: many
d_call: .
j_call: TRBJ1-4
v_call: TRBV18
cdr3_nt: TGTGCCAGCTCAGGAAAGGATAATGAAAAACTGTTTTTT
cdr3_aa: CASSGKDNEKLFF

cdr3_length: 14
clone_size: few
d_call: .
j_call: TRBJ2-2
v_call: TRBV6-2/TRBV6-3
cdr3_nt: TGTGCCAGCAGGACTACCGAAGTTACCGGGGAGCTGTTTTTT
cdr3_aa: CASRTTEVTGELFF

cdr3_length: 14
clone_size: many
d_call: TRBD1
j_call: TRBJ2-7
v_call: TRBV5-5
cdr3_nt: TGTGCCAGCAGCCATGACAGGGGGCACTACGAGCAGTACTTC
cdr3_aa: CASSHDRGHYEQYF

cdr3_length: 13
clone_size: many
d_call: .
j_call: TRBJ2-3
v_call: TRBV2
cdr3_nt: TGTGCCAGCATACCGACTAGAACAGATACGCAGTATTTT
cdr3_aa: CASIPTRTDTQYF

cdr3_length: 15
clone_size: few
d_call: TRBD2
j_call: TRBJ2-1
v_call: TRBV6-6
cdr3_nt: TGTGCCAGCAGTTACTCGACTAGCGGGACCCATGAGCAGTTCTTC
cdr3_aa: CASSYSTSGTHEQFF

cdr3_length: 15
clone_size: few
d_call: TRBD2
j_call: TRBJ2-3
v_call: TRBV7-2
cdr3_nt: TGTGCCAGCAGCTATCGTCTAGCGGGGACAGATACGCAGTATTTT
cdr3_aa: CASSYRLAGTDTQYF

cdr3_length: 16
clone_size: .
d_call: .
j_call: TRBJ2-3
v_call: TRBV6-2/TRBV6-3
cdr3_nt: TGTGCCAGCAGTTACTCCGGCGACGAGGGTGCAGATACGCAGTATTTT
cdr3_aa: CASSYSGDEGADTQYF

cdr3_length: 13
clone_size: .
d_call: .
j_call: TRBJ2-7
v_call: TRBV7-9
cdr3_nt: TGTGCCAGCAGCCCCCGGGACACCTACGAGCAGTACTTC
cdr3_aa: CASSPRDTYEQYF

cdr3_length: 12
clone_size: .
d_call: .
j_call: TRBJ1-4
v_call: TRBV20-1
cdr3_nt: TGCAGTTCAAGGGGGAAGAGCAGGATGCTGTTTTTT
cdr3_aa: CSSRGKSRMLFF

cdr3_length: 15
clone_size: many
d_call: TRBD2
j_call: TRBJ2-3
v_call: TRBV11-2
cdr3_nt: TGTGCCAGCAGCCCCTGGGGGGCGGGAGGAGATACGCAGTATTTT
cdr3_aa: CASSPWGAGGDTQYF

cdr3_length: 12
clone_size: many
d_call: .
j_call: TRBJ1-2
v_call: TRBV12-5
cdr3_nt: TGTGCTAGTGGTTTGGACCAATCCCGCTACACCTTC
cdr3_aa: CASGLDQSRYTF

cdr3_length: 15
clone_size: many
d_call: TRBD1
j_call: TRBJ1-1
v_call: TRBV7-9
cdr3_nt: TGTGCCAGCAGCGGGGGGACAGGTAGGAACACTGAAGCTTTCTTT
cdr3_aa: CASSGGTGRNTEAFF

cdr3_length: 14
clone_size: many
d_call: .
j_call: TRBJ2-2
v_call: TRBV29-1
cdr3_nt: TGCAGCGTCGGTAGAGGGGTTAACACCGGGGAGCTGTTTTTT
cdr3_aa: CSVGRGVNTGELFF

cdr3_length: 11
clone_size: few
d_call: .
j_call: TRBJ1-2
v_call: TRBV12-3/TRBV12-4
cdr3_nt: TGTGCCAGCAGTTACAGCTATGGCTACACCTTC
cdr3_aa: CASSYSYGYTF

cdr3_length: 13
clone_size: many
d_call: .
j_call: TRBJ1-5
v_call: TRBV5-1
cdr3_nt: TGCGCCAGCAGCTTGATGTCCAATCAGCCCCAGCATTTT
cdr3_aa: CASSLMSNQPQHF

cdr3_length: 19
clone_size: .
d_call: TRBD2
j_call: TRBJ2-3
v_call: TRBV25-1
cdr3_nt: TGTGCCAGCAGTGGGGCGATGGGTAGCGGGGGGTCTTACACAGATACGCAGTATTTT
cdr3_aa: CASSGAMGSGGSYTDTQYF

cdr3_length: 15
clone_size: few
d_call: TRBD1
j_call: TRBJ2-7
v_call: TRBV12-5
cdr3_nt: TGTGCTAGTGGACCCGACAGGGCGAAACCCTACGAGCAGTACTTC
cdr3_aa: CASGPDRAKPYEQYF

cdr3_length: 17
clone_size: few
d_call: .
j_call: TRBJ2-5
v_call: TRBV7-2
cdr3_nt: TGTGCCAGCAGCTTAGGGGTAGGCGGCGGCTCCCAAGAGACCCAGTACTTC
cdr3_aa: CASSLGVGGGSQETQYF

cdr3_length: 12
clone_size: .
d_call: .
j_call: TRBJ2-3
v_call: TRBV29-1
cdr3_nt: TGCAGCGTTGAAAGAATCGAGGATACGCAGTATTTT
cdr3_aa: CSVERIEDTQYF

cdr3_length: 12
clone_size: .
d_call: .
j_call: TRBJ1-2
v_call: TRBV29-1
cdr3_nt: TGCAGCGTTTCTACAGGGCCCCCTAGCTACACCTTC
cdr3_aa: CSVSTGPPSYTF

cdr3_length: 11
clone_size: .
d_call: .
j_call: TRBJ1-2
v_call: TRBV6-2/TRBV6-3
cdr3_nt: TGTGCCAGCAGTTCCCTAAGTGGCTACACCTTC
cdr3_aa: CASSSLSGYTF

cdr3_length: 16
clone_size: many
d_call: .
j_call: TRBJ1-2
v_call: TRBV7-9
cdr3_nt: TGTGCCAGCAGCCGCCCGGACACGTGGACTAACTATGGCTACACCTTC
cdr3_aa: CASSRPDTWTNYGYTF

cdr3_length: 14
clone_size: many
d_call: .
j_call: TRBJ1-2
v_call: TRBV28
cdr3_nt: TGTGCCAGCAGTTTGCCAGGGAAAAACTATGGCTACACCTTC
cdr3_aa: CASSLPGKNYGYTF

cdr3_length: 13
clone_size: .
d_call: .
j_call: TRBJ2-7
v_call: TRBV7-2
cdr3_nt: TGTGCCAGCAGCGACGTGCCCTGGGACGAGCAGAACTTC
cdr3_aa: CASSDVPWDEQNF

cdr3_length: 16
clone_size: .
d_call: .
j_call: TRBJ1-4
v_call: TRBV4-2
cdr3_nt: TGTGCCAGCAGCCAATCCCTCGGAGAGGGTTTTGAAAAACTGTTTTTT
cdr3_aa: CASSQSLGEGFEKLFF